The 3 T cell receptor beta chains below all came from one sample that was sequenced in a study of blood T cells in healthy people across ages. With a J-beta primer mix and a sample-barcoded 5' primer, a second PCR ran roughly 7 to 11 cycles. TCRdb passed the 5' RACE reads through MiXCR, listing each CDR3 protein once. The repertoire holds about 970,000 distinct CDR3 sequences, with just over 50% as singletons. The source material was blood. These receptors all come from an older woman in good health.

The chain uses TRBV7-2 and TRBJ2-1, with 9 bases lining up with TRBD2. The CDR3 totals 19 residues. Germline CDR1 is SGHTA and CDR2 is FQGNSA. V shed 1 base, J shed 0 bases, and the junction held 10 bases outside the gene matches. The CDR3 bases are TGTGCCAGCAGCTTAGAGGCAGCGGGAGGACCGAGCTCCTACAATGAGCAGTTCTTC. Encoded protein: CASSLEAAGGPSSYNEQFF.

The rearrangement links TRBV29-1 to TRBJ1-5; D possibly corresponds to TRBD1 (5 bases). CDR3 length: 12 residues. V was trimmed by 4 bases and J by 11 bases, leaving 15 bases between them. Germline V CDR1 and CDR2: SQVTM, ANQGSEA. The CDR3 reads CSVGQRGMAQHF. CDR3 in DNA: TGCAGCGTTGGCCAGAGGGGCATGGCCCAGCATTTT.

This chain uses TRBV27 with TRBJ1-5, with no clear D. Germline CDR1 and CDR2: MNHEY and SMNVEV (reference sequence). The V and J ends lost 6 bases and 2 bases respectively, with 14 bases between them. This CDR3 is built from 15 residues. Here the CDR3 reads CASSPRPDGNQPQHF. CDR3 DNA sequence: TGTGCCAGCAGCCCTAGACCGGACGGCAATCAGCCCCAGCATTTT.